The 31 T cell receptor beta chains below were found in one sample sequenced in a study of cytomegalovirus exposure and HLA in healthy donors. The PCR contained 60 Vbeta and 13 Jbeta primers. Sequencing used immunoSEQ multiplex PCR; TCRdb keeps in-frame clones, though not all of them. The top ten hold 0.85% to 1% of the sample, which has about 160,000 clones, 60% to 80% seen once. Input material: PBMCs. Every receptor here comes from a woman in her 50s in good health and CMV-seropositive.

The chain is built from TRBV30 and TRBJ1-3; 8 bases map to TRBD1. J lost 0 bases, V lost 2 bases, and 6 bases had no gene match. The length of the CDR3 is 16 residues. From germline, CDR1 is GTSNPN and CDR2 SVGIG (reference sequence). CDR3 region: CAWSFHRGSSGNTIYF. CDR3 nucleotides: TGTGCCTGGAGTTTTCACAGGGGGAGCTCTGGAAACACCATATATTTT. Drawing the rest from reference TRBV30 and TRBJ1-3, the complete variable domain is SQTIHQWPATLVQPVGSPLSLECTVEGTSNPNLYWYRQAAGRGLQLLFYSVGIGQISSEVPQNLSASRPQDRQFILSSKKLLLSDSGFYLCAWSFHRGSSGNTIYFGEGSWLTVV.

The V and J genes are TRBV5-6 and TRBJ2-2; 9 bases are a match to TRBD1. The CDR3 totals 16 residues. Germline assignment: CDR1 SGHDT and CDR2 YYEEEE. The J segment lost 3 bases and the V segment lost 0 bases, leaving 3 bases of the junction unmatched. CDR3 DNA sequence: TGTGCCAGCAGCTTGGACAGGGGGCGCGACACCGGGGAGCTGTTTTTT. Amino acids: CASSLDRGRDTGELFF.

The genes are TRBV13 and TRBJ2-5, with D maybe TRBD2 (5 bases). The CDR3 length is 14 residues. Trimming left V 5 bases short and J 3 bases short, with 13 bases between. Germline V CDR1 and CDR2: PRHDT, FYEKMQ (reference sequence). CDR3 nucleotide sequence: TGTGCCAGCAGCCCTCTATCAGCGGAAGAGACCCAGTACTTC. It translates to CASSPLSAEETQYF.

The CDR3 protein is CASSPGQGGNTEAFF. In DNA form, the CDR3 reads TGTGCCAGCAGCCCCGGACAGGGGGGTAACACTGAAGCTTTCTTT. This sequence joins TRBV7-9 and TRBJ1-1; 10 nucleotides line up with TRBD1. Germline V gives CDR1 SEHNR, CDR2 FQNEAQ (reference sequence). The length of the CDR3 is 15 residues. J lost 2 bases, V lost 5 bases, and 5 bases had no gene match.

This chain connects TRBV5-4 to TRBJ2-2; 10 bases align to TRBD2. The CDR3 is 16 residues long. Germline assignment: CDR1 SGHNT and CDR2 YYREEE (reference sequence). V dropped 1 base and J dropped 6; count of bases not matched to a gene: 6. The CDR3 sequence: CASSLPTSGRSGELFF. CDR3 DNA sequence: TGTGCCAGCAGCTTGCCGACTAGCGGGCGCTCCGGGGAGCTGTTTTTT.

The chain has TRBV4-1 and TRBJ1-3; D is unresolved. The V and J ends lost 0 bases and 0 bases respectively, with 9 bases between them. The CDR3 is 16 residues long. Per the germline V gene, CDR1 is MGHRA and CDR2 is YSYEKL. The CDR3 sequence: CASSQEFFGSGNTIYF. As DNA, the CDR3 is TGCGCCAGCAGCCAAGAGTTCTTCGGCTCTGGAAACACCATATATTTT.

The CDR3 reads CASSISDGRRAYEQYF. The CDR3 DNA reads TGTGCCAGTAGTATATCGGACGGGAGGAGGGCCTACGAGCAGTACTTC. V usage is TRBV19 and J usage is TRBJ2-7; TRBD2 agrees at 7 bases. Germline CDR1 LNHDA, CDR2 SQIVND (reference sequence). CDR3 length: 16 residues. V lost 2 bases, J lost 2 bases, and 9 bases stayed unmatched.

The chain is built from TRBV27 and TRBJ1-1; D unresolved. The length of the CDR3 is 13 residues. Germline V gives CDR1 MNHEY, CDR2 SMNVEV (reference sequence). The germline V and J ends were trimmed by 1 base and 3 bases, with 6 bases remaining between them. CDR3 loop: CASSLYRDTEAFF. The CDR3 DNA reads TGTGCCAGCAGTTTATACAGAGACACTGAAGCTTTCTTT.

This clone was counted a single time. This chain uses TRBV5-1 with TRBJ2-7; the match to TRBD1 covers 8 bases. Germline V gives CDR1 SGHRS, CDR2 YFSETQ. The length of the CDR3 is 14 residues. V lost 2 bases to trimming and J lost 3 bases; unmatched junction nucleotides: 4. In DNA, the CDR3 is TGCGCCAGCAGCTTTCAGGGGGCGAACTACGAGCAGTACTTC. As protein: CASSFQGANYEQYF.

This clone has just a few counts. The gene calls are TRBV5-4 and TRBJ1-1; tentatively, D is TRBD1 (5 bases). CDR1 is SGHNT, CDR2 YYREEE, per germline (reference sequence). Deletions cut 7 bases from V and 4 bases from J, with 17 bases between. This CDR3 has 14 amino acids. CDR3 nucleotide sequence: TGTGCCAGCGCGCTTCTCTCAGGGTCCACTGAAGCTTTCTTT. This encodes CASALLSGSTEAFF.

The chain joins TRBV5-4 to TRBJ2-7; 7 nucleotides line up with TRBD1. CDR1 and CDR2 (germline): SGHNT, YYREEE (reference sequence). The CDR3 consists of 14 residues. The ends lost 4 bases at V and 5 bases at J; junction bases unmatched: 9. The CDR3 nucleotides are TGTGCCAGCAGCAGAGTACAGGGGACAGACGAGCAGTACTTC. It specifies CASSRVQGTDEQYF.

V gene TRBV6-1 combines with J gene TRBJ1-4; TRBD1 might be the D (6 bases). The CDR3 consists of 13 residues. The germline V gene encodes CDR1 MNHNS and CDR2 SASEGT. The V end lost 6 bases, the J end lost 5 bases, and 10 bases lay between the germline ends. CDR3 in DNA: TGTGCCAGCAGGGCCAGGGGAAATGAAAAACTGTTTTTT. Residues: CASRARGNEKLFF.

The rearrangement links TRBV5-6 to TRBJ2-1; D gene uncertain. CDR3 size: 18 residues. Germline V gene lookup returns CDR1 SGHDT and CDR2 YYEEEE. V lost 1 base, J lost 3 bases, and 20 bases lay in between. The CDR3 loop reads CASSLPLRERLVYNEQFF. The CDR3, as DNA: TGTGCCAGCAGCTTGCCCCTTCGAGAGAGGCTAGTCTACAATGAGCAGTTCTTC.

This clone was recorded a few times. V usage is TRBV5-1 and J usage is TRBJ2-5, with TRBD1 identical over 11 bases. There are 14 residues in the CDR3. Trimming removed 3 bases from V and 3 bases from J; junction bases left unmatched: 1. Germline V CDR1 and CDR2: SGHRS, YFSETQ. CDR3 coding DNA: TGCGCCAGCAGCTGGGACAGGGGGGAAGAGACCCAGTACTTC. Translating it yields CASSWDRGEETQYF.

The chain couples TRBV15 to TRBJ1-1; perhaps TRBD1 as D (6 bases). This CDR3 has 14 residues. CDR1 and CDR2 (germline): LNHNV, YYDKDF (reference sequence). V was clipped by 1 base and J by 5 bases, with 11 bases between them. The CDR3 region has the DNA TGTGCCACCAGCAGAGCACAGGGAAAGACTGAAGCTTTCTTT. It encodes CATSRAQGKTEAFF.

This sequence joins TRBV6-1 and TRBJ2-5; TRBD2 is a possible D gene (7 bases). V lost 4 bases and J lost 5, with 23 bases in between. The CDR3 length is 17 residues. CDR1 MNHNS and CDR2 SASEGT come from the germline V gene. The CDR3 loop reads CASSAGLQWGRGETQYF. The CDR3 DNA follows: TGTGCCAGCAGTGCAGGGCTCCAATGGGGGCGGGGGGAGACCCAGTACTTC.

This chain joins TRBV6-1 and TRBJ2-7; tentatively, D is TRBD2 (5 bases). V lost 2 bases and J lost 7, with 15 bases in between. Germline lookup yields CDR1 MNHNS and CDR2 SASEGT. The CDR3 extends over 14 amino acids. CDR3 in amino acids: CASSERRTVGEQYF. Written as DNA, the CDR3 is TGTGCCAGCAGTGAAAGGAGGACCGTCGGGGAGCAGTACTTC.

The CDR3 nucleotides read TGTGCCAGCAGGACAGGGGGAGAGACCCAGTACTTC. Its translation is CASRTGGETQYF. V is TRBV28 and J is TRBJ2-5; TRBD1 matches at 9 bases. The CDR3 covers 12 residues. The V segment lost 6 bases and the J segment 4 bases; nucleotides outside the gene matches: 0. Germline V CDR1 and CDR2: MDHEN, SYDVKM.

The chain carries TRBV5-4 and TRBJ2-7, with 8 nucleotides matching TRBD2. This CDR3 region has 14 residues. CDR1 is SGHNT, CDR2 YYREEE, per germline (reference sequence). The ends lost 2 bases at V and 1 base at J; junction bases unmatched: 2. The DNA for the CDR3 is TGTGCCAGCAGCTTACTAGCGGCGTCCTACGAGCAGTACTTC. This codes for CASSLLAASYEQYF.

A few counts support this clone. This sequence joins TRBV27 and TRBJ2-7, with D perhaps TRBD1 (5 bases). The V and J ends lost 3 bases and 3 bases respectively, with 12 bases between them. CDR1 is MNHEY and CDR2 is SMNVEV in the germline V gene (reference sequence). This CDR3 comprises 14 residues. Written as DNA, the CDR3 is TGTGCCAGCAGTTTGCAGGGTCGGAACTACGAGCAGTACTTC. This encodes CASSLQGRNYEQYF.

V gene TRBV28 combines with J gene TRBJ2-7; no firm D call. The CDR3 spans 14 residues. V lost 5 bases and J lost 3, with 14 bases in between. Germline V CDR1 and CDR2: MDHEN, SYDVKM. The CDR3 spells CASSPRRSLYEQYF. The CDR3 DNA reads TGTGCCAGCAGTCCCCGGCGGTCTCTCTACGAGCAGTACTTC.

The chain is built from TRBV6-5 and TRBJ2-7; TRBD2 agrees at 7 bases. The CDR3 loop spans 14 amino acids. V dropped 1 base and J dropped 4; count of bases not matched to a gene: 4. The germline V gene has CDR1 MNHEY and CDR2 SVGAGI. CDR3 sequence reads: CASSYYRGSYEQYF. CDR3 bases: TGTGCCAGCAGTTACTATCGCGGGAGTTACGAGCAGTACTTC.

This chain links TRBV5-5 with TRBJ2-7; tentatively, D is TRBD1 (6 bases). The V and J ends lost 4 bases and 2 bases respectively, with 16 bases between them. Germline V gene data show CDR1 as SGHKS and CDR2 as YYEKEE (reference sequence). The CDR3 is 15 amino acids. The CDR3 nucleotides are TGTGCCAGCAGCCCCACTGGGACACAAACCTACGAGCAGTACTTC. It encodes CASSPTGTQTYEQYF.

This chain joins TRBV27 and TRBJ1-2, with TRBD1 as a possible D gene (5 bases). Deletions cut 3 bases from V and 2 bases from J, with 10 bases between. The CDR3 totals 14 residues. Germline V gene lookup returns CDR1 MNHEY and CDR2 SMNVEV (reference sequence). Here the CDR3 DNA reads TGTGCCAGCAGTTTCCAGGGCATCAACTATGGCTACACCTTC. This translates into CASSFQGINYGYTF.

V gene TRBV12-5 combines with J gene TRBJ1-2; D ambiguous. CDR1 is LGHNT and CDR2 is FRNRAP in the germline V gene. This CDR3 spans 12 amino acids. Trimming took off 6 bases at V and 6 bases at J, with 11 bases between the two ends. The CDR3 sequence: CASGGERHGYTF. The CDR3 region has the DNA TGTGCTAGTGGGGGTGAGCGCCATGGCTACACCTTC.

The gene calls are TRBV19 and TRBJ1-4; D might be TRBD1 (5 bases). The CDR3 runs 15 residues. Germline lookup yields CDR1 LNHDA and CDR2 SQIVND (reference sequence). Trimming took off 5 bases at V and 4 bases at J, with 14 bases between the two ends. The CDR3: CASSAPGRGNEKLFF. The CDR3 bases are TGTGCCAGTAGTGCCCCGGGGCGGGGTAATGAAAAACTGTTTTTT.

V and J are TRBV28 and TRBJ2-7; 11 nucleotides agree with TRBD1. The CDR3 is made up of 16 amino acids. CDR1 MDHEN and CDR2 SYDVKM come from the germline V gene. V trimming: 1 base; J trimming: 3 bases; junction bases outside the gene matches: 5. The CDR3 loop reads CASSLFGQGAHYEQYF. CDR3 coding DNA: TGTGCCAGCAGTTTATTTGGACAGGGGGCCCACTACGAGCAGTACTTC. The full variable domain, rest sourced from reference TRBV28 and TRBJ2-7, is DVKVTQSSRYLVKRTGEKVFLECVQDMDHENMFWYRQDPGLGLRLIYFSYDVKMKEKGDIPEGYSVSREKKERFSLILESASTNQTSMYLCASSLFGQGAHYEQYFGPGTRLTVT.

This clone was observed a few times. This CDR3 reads CASSQDGGSQPQHF. The CDR3 region has the DNA TGCGCCAGCAGCCAAGATGGGGGGAGCCAGCCCCAGCATTTT. This sequence joins TRBV4-1 and TRBJ1-5, with a weak D call TRBD1 (5 bases). The germline CDR1 and CDR2 sequences are MGHRA and YSYEKL. There are 14 residues in the CDR3. Between the trimmed V and J ends, which lost 0 bases and 7 bases, there was a span of 10 bases.

J is TRBJ1-1 and V is TRBV27; D remains unclear. The CDR3 consists of 14 residues. Deletions cut 0 bases from V and 1 base from J, with 6 bases between. Germline CDR1 and CDR2: MNHEY and SMNVEV (reference sequence). The CDR3 region has the DNA TGTGCCAGCAGTTTATCTTTATGGAACACTGAAGCTTTCTTT. Encoded protein: CASSLSLWNTEAFF.

The rearrangement links TRBV7-3 to TRBJ2-5, with D possibly being TRBD1 (5 bases). V shed 5 bases and J shed 4 bases, with 20 bases lying between them. The CDR3 is made up of 16 amino acids. Germline CDR1 reads SGHTA; CDR2 reads FQGTGA. The CDR3 loop is CASSGTGPARGETQYF. For the CDR3, the DNA is TGTGCCAGCAGCGGAACTGGACCGGCTAGGGGAGAGACCCAGTACTTC. The full variable domain, rest sourced from reference TRBV7-3 and TRBJ2-5, is GAGVSQTPSNKVTEKGKYVELRCDPISGHTALYWYRQSLGQGPEFLIYFQGTGAADDSGLPNDRFFAVRPEGSVSTLKIQRTERGDSAVYLCASSGTGPARGETQYFGPGTRLLVL.

With regard to this clone: Other nucleotide sequences from this sample produce the same CDR3. V and J are TRBV30 and TRBJ1-5; D might be TRBD1 (5 bases). CDR3 length equals 14 residues. CDR1 GTSNPN and CDR2 SVGIG come from the germline V gene (reference sequence). V was pared by 2 bases and J by 2 bases, with 10 bases between. The DNA of the CDR3 is TGTGCCTGGAGTCAGCAGGGTGGCAATCAGCCCCAGCATTTT. The encoded protein is CAWSQQGGNQPQHF.